This T cell receptor (beta chain) was retrieved from a study of graft-versus-host responses after intestinal transplantation. Background on the study: Transplants given to recipients were multivisceral, liver-intestinal, or isolated intestinal. Every one of the recipients received anti-thymocyte globulin induction and afterwards took tacrolimus and steroids for 3 to 4 years.

Remarks on this clone: The antigen is not known.

TCRdb's table, derived via immunoSEQ multiplex PCR, lists solely in-frame clones and lacks some. Among roughly 92,000 clones listed, roughly 90% were seen once. Germline trimming cut 3 bases from V and 3 bases from J; bases unmatched to any gene: 8. The CDR3 has 16 residues. Germline V gene sequence: CDR1 SGHRS, CDR2 YFSETQ. General observations from the study: Detection of GvH clones occurred in recipient marrow, and some had their first appearance in ileum or blood. Levels of circulating GvH clones at their peak were associated with early post-transplant HvG declines.

Material: unstimulated CD4+ T cells sorted from spleen or lymph node cells, obtained before intestinal transplant. The TCR originated in a human donor who received an intestinal transplant. The V gene is TRBV5-1, the J gene TRBJ2-7; 11 nucleotides line up with TRBD2. This chain's CDR3 is CASSYGASGGHYEQYF. The CDR3 DNA sequence: TGCGCCAGCAGCTATGGGGCTAGCGGGGGGCACTACGAGCAGTACTTC.